The clone carrying this T cell receptor (beta chain) was observed a handful of times. Its antigen remains unidentified. This sample stems from a study of regulatory T cells in long-lasting Graves disease. General study points: Small numbers of samples may have cut accuracy. TCR diversity in persistent Graves' patients was below that of newly diagnosed ones. Persistent disease exhibited a predilection for TRBV28, TRBJ1-2 and TRBJ2-5.

The CDR3 totals 12 residues. Trimming removed 6 bases from V and 6 bases from J, with 9 bases in between. The germline V gene encodes CDR1 MNHGY and CDR2 SAAAGT. Sample time point: newly diagnosed GD, antithyroid drugs for less than 3 months. Generation of the TCR library employed RNA extracted from PBMCs. EDTA tubes collected nine milliliters of peripheral blood. Researchers made TCR beta libraries by using iRepertoire HTBI primers and running Arm-PCR on CDR3 regions. TCRdb recomputed calls from the multiplex PCR reads with MiXCR, one row per CDR3 protein. The repertoire holds a few hundred thousand distinct CDR3 sequences, with about an eighth as singletons. This sample was also put to use in a study of T cells in Graves' hyperthyroidism and ophthalmopathy.

Sample: peripheral blood mononuclear cells (PBMCs), taken at new diagnosis, from a patient treated with antithyroid drugs. This sequence originates from a woman between 18 and 29 years old with Graves disease. The gene calls are TRBV6-8 and TRBJ2-1, with D unresolved. In DNA, the CDR3 is TGTGCCAGCAGCACACAAAGCAATGAGCAGTTCTTC. Translating gives CASSTQSNEQFF.